This T cell receptor beta chain was sequenced during a study of T cell responses to AZD1222 COVID-19 vaccine. Per germline, CDR1 SEHNR and CDR2 FQNEAQ (reference sequence). This CDR3 spans 14 amino acids. Trimming at V came to 7 bases and at J to 5 bases, leaving 11 bases not matched to a gene. This clone was counted between two and nine times. Clones were sequenced by immunoSEQ multiplex PCR, and TCRdb holds only the in-frame ones, with some missing. The sample has about 160,000 clones; roughly 90% are singletons. The sample consisted of peripheral blood, taken 28 days after the second AZD1222 dose. This chain joins TRBV7-9 and TRBJ2-7; 7 nucleotides line up with TRBD2. The origin of this receptor is an adult who received the AZD1222 COVID-19 vaccine. The chain's CDR3 is CASIPEAGPHEQYF. CDR3 nucleotide sequence: TGTGCCAGCATCCCGGAAGCGGGACCCCACGAGCAGTACTTC.